This TCR beta chain was sequenced for a study of cytomegalovirus exposure and HLA in healthy donors. Study-level findings and limits: The authors excluded some V segments, including TRBV6-2 and TRBV6-3, as indistinguishable. Cytomegalovirus association was listed for about 160 TCR beta chains.

Per the germline V gene, CDR1 is SGHDT and CDR2 is YYEEEE. CDR3 length equals 16 residues. The ends lost 1 base at V and 4 bases at J; junction bases unmatched: 5. This clone was observed a handful of times. Its target is not known. In the PCR, 60 Vbeta and 13 Jbeta primers were used. In the original analysis: Later, tens of millions of unique TCR beta chains were counted in an analysis, and about 10 million of them were shared. Measured with immunoSEQ multiplex PCR; TCRdb has only the in-frame clones, and not every one. V and J calls and clone size are copied from that table; D and trimming were computed from the DNA. Of over 100,000 clones detected, 81% appear once; the ten largest clones hold 2.2%.

Sequencing was done on a sample of PBMCs. The origin of this receptor is a woman in her twenties or thirties in good health and CMV-seronegative. J is TRBJ2-3 and V is TRBV5-6, with TRBD2 matching over 11 bases. The CDR3 region is CASSLYTSGSADTQYF. The CDR3 region has the DNA TGTGCCAGCAGCTTGTACACTAGCGGGAGCGCAGATACGCAGTATTTT.